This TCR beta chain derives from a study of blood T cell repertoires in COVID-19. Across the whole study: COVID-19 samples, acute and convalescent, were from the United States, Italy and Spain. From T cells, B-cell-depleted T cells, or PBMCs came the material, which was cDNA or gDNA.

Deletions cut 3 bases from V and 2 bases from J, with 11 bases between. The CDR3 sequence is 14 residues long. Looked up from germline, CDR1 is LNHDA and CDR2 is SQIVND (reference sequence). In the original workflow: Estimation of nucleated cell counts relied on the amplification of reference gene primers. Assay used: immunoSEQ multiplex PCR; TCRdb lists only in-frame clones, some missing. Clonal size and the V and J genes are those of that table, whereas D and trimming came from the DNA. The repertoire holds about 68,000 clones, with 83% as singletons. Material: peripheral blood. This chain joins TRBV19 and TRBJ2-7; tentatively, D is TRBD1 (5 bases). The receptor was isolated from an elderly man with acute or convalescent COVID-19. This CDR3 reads CASSMRQPPYEQYF. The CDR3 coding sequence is TGTGCCAGTAGTATGAGACAGCCCCCCTACGAGCAGTACTTC.